This TCR beta chain was documented in a study of blood T cells in healthy people across ages. Study-wide findings and caveats: Reliance upon unsorted PBMCs precluded definitive naive versus antigen-experienced comparison. Older age coincided with a roughly linear decline in TCR beta diversity per million T cells.

The CDR3 sequence is 13 residues long. Germline loops: CDR1 MNHNS, CDR2 SASEGT. Healthy Caucasians from Russia aged about 6 to 90 served as donors. Together with a sample-barcoded 5' primer, a J-beta primer mix was included in a second PCR lasting 7 to 11 cycles. Each of the cDNA molecules was tagged by a template-switch adaptor with 12 random nucleotides. TCRdb re-derived calls from the 5' RACE reads in MiXCR, one entry per CDR3 protein. The sample has hundreds of thousands of distinct CDR3 sequences, 29% seen once. As for this clonotype: Its antigen is still unknown. A junction end diverges from the germline sequence, so it may reflect a read error.

Sequences were obtained from blood. V is TRBV6-1 and J is TRBJ1-1, with a weak D call TRBD1 (5 bases). The TCR was taken from an elderly woman in good health. DNA for the CDR3: TGTGCCAGCAGGGAAGTTAGGGGCACTGAAGCTTTCTTT. Translated, it gives CASREVRGTEAFF.